This is a list of T cell receptor beta chains from one sample in a study of regulatory T cells in long-lasting Graves disease. Each CDR3 protein is one row after TCRdb ran MiXCR on the multiplex PCR reads. The sample has 420,000 or so distinct CDR3 sequences; around 17% are singletons. These records were also assigned to another study, of T cells in Graves' hyperthyroidism and ophthalmopathy.

Source: peripheral blood mononuclear cells (PBMCs), taken at new diagnosis, from a patient treated with antithyroid drugs. Receptors were obtained from a woman aged 18-29 years with Graves disease. Each CDR3 is given with its conserved first and last residue. A D gene is named only where the DNA matches it firmly. For some rows the clone size is stated as once, few or many, or as a class when expanded; others skip it.

>TRBV24-1|TRBD1|TRBJ2-1|NA
TGTGCCGCCAGTGATCAACCGGGACAGGGGGACAATGAGCAGTTCTTC
CAASDQPGQGDNEQFF
>TRBV11-2|NA|TRBJ2-1|many
TGTGCCAGCAGCTTAGCTAGCTACTACAATGAGCAGTTCTTC
CASSLASYYNEQFF
>TRBV2|TRBD1|TRBJ2-1|many
TGTGCCAGCTTCAGGGACAGGGCCTACAATGAGCAGTTCTTC
CASFRDRAYNEQFF
>TRBV5-5|NA|TRBJ2-7|NA
TGTGCCAGCAGCTTGATTGGGGGCGCCCGCTACGAGCAGTACTTC
CASSLIGGARYEQYF
>TRBV5-1|NA|TRBJ2-2|many
TGCGCCAGCAGCTTAGGGGATCTGAACACCGGGGAGCTGTTTTTT
CASSLGDLNTGELFF
>TRBV18|TRBD1|TRBJ1-1|many
TGTGCCAGCTCAGCACAGGGGAGCGGCACTGAAGCTTTCTTT
CASSAQGSGTEAFF
>TRBV18|NA|TRBJ2-5|NA
TGTGCCAGCTCACGACCATCCGGTCAGTTAGAGACCCAGTACTTC
CASSRPSGQLETQYF
>TRBV24-1|NA|TRBJ2-1|many
TGTGCCACCAGTGATTTTGGAACGGGAGACAATGAGCAGTTCTTC
CATSDFGTGDNEQFF
>TRBV24-1|NA|TRBJ2-1|many
TGTGCCACCAGTGAACTTTCTAGCTCCTACAATGAGCAGTTCTTC
CATSELSSSYNEQFF
>TRBV28|NA|TRBJ1-2|many
TGTGCCAGCAGTACCCCAGGGACTTATGGCTACACCTTC
CASSTPGTYGYTF
>TRBV6-1|TRBD1|TRBJ2-2|NA
TGTGCCAGCAGTATACAGGGGGGCGGGGAGCTGTTTTTT
CASSIQGGGELFF
>TRBV7-9|NA|TRBJ1-6|NA
TGTGCCAGCAGCTTAGGGGGGGCGCCTGGTAATTCACCCCTCCACTTT
CASSLGGAPGNSPLHF
>TRBV30|NA|TRBJ1-5|NA
TGTGCCTGGAGACAGAGCAATCAGCCCCAGCATTTT
CAWRQSNQPQHF
>TRBV2|NA|TRBJ2-1|many
TGTGCCAGCAGTCGATCCCGGGATTTTGGCTCCTACAATGAGCAGTTCTTC
CASSRSRDFGSYNEQFF
>TRBV7-9|TRBD1|TRBJ2-7|few
TGTGCCAGCAGCTCGACGACAAGAGAGGACAGGGCAGCCCACGAGCAGTACTTC
CASSSTTREDRAAHEQYF
>TRBV10-3|TRBD1|TRBJ2-6|NA
TGTGCCATCAGGGGACAGGACGTCTCTGGGGCCAACGTCCTGACTTTC
CAIRGQDVSGANVLTF
>TRBV5-1|NA|TRBJ2-5|few
TGCGCCAGCAGTCCGCTAGGGACCCCAGAGACCCAGTACTTC
CASSPLGTPETQYF
>TRBV20-1|NA|TRBJ1-1|NA
TGCAGTGCTACGTTCGGGAGTACTGAAGCTTTCTTT
CSATFGSTEAFF
>TRBV6-2/TRBV6-3|TRBD2|TRBJ2-1|NA
TGTGCCAGCAGTTACTCTTTCGGGAGGGCGCCCTACAATGAGCAGTTCTTC
CASSYSFGRAPYNEQFF
>TRBV18|NA|TRBJ1-3|many
TGTGCCAGCTCGCCCTGGACAGCCTCTGGAAACACCATATATTTT
CASSPWTASGNTIYF
>TRBV20-1|NA|TRBJ2-2|NA
TGCAGTGCTAGAGATTATCGGGCGGTTTTCGGGGAGCTGTTTTTT
CSARDYRAVFGELFF
>TRBV20-1|NA|TRBJ2-7|few
TGCAGTGCCTCTCCTGATATCCCCTACGAGCAGTACTTC
CSASPDIPYEQYF
>TRBV7-2|TRBD1|TRBJ2-3|many
TGTGCCAGCAGCTTGGCCGGGACAGCAGATACGCAGTATTTT
CASSLAGTADTQYF
>TRBV7-9|NA|TRBJ2-5|many
TGTGCCAGCAGCGAAAGCCAAGAGACCCAGTACTTC
CASSESQETQYF
>TRBV4-2|TRBD2|TRBJ2-3|few
TGTGCCAGCAGTTCAGGAGGGCGGGAGTTCACAGATACGCAGTATTTT
CASSSGGREFTDTQYF
>TRBV20-1|NA|TRBJ1-5|many
TGCAGTGCTAGAGATCCTCGCCGGGGTTGGGATAACAATCAGCCCCAGCATTTT
CSARDPRRGWDNNQPQHF
>TRBV11-2|TRBD2|TRBJ2-1|many
TGTGCCAGCAGCTTCCACGCGGGAGGGGGAAATGAGCAGTTCTTC
CASSFHAGGGNEQFF
>TRBV7-8|TRBD2|TRBJ2-1|many
TGTGCCAGCAGCTCTACTAGCGGAGGGTCCAATGAGCAGTTCTTC
CASSSTSGGSNEQFF
>TRBV7-3|NA|TRBJ1-2|many
TGTGCCAGCAGCTTAGGGGGAAACTATGGCTACACCTTC
CASSLGGNYGYTF
>TRBV4-2|NA|TRBJ2-1|NA
TGTGCCAGCAGCCAAGATCCTTTTTTGGCTGAGCAGTTCTTC
CASSQDPFLAEQFF
>TRBV28|NA|TRBJ2-3|many
TGTGCCAGCAGTCTAACCGGGACCAGGCGCACAGATACGCAGTATTTT
CASSLTGTRRTDTQYF
>TRBV10-3|NA|TRBJ2-7|many
TGTGCCATCAGTGAGTCGGACTCCGAGGGCTTCGAGCAGTACTTC
CAISESDSEGFEQYF
>TRBV6-2/TRBV6-3|NA|TRBJ1-4|many
TGTGCCAGCAGTTACGGCGCAGCAACTAATGAAAAACTGTTTTTT
CASSYGAATNEKLFF
>TRBV29-1|NA|TRBJ1-1|few
TGCAGCGTTGGGGGGGGGGGAGGTATGAACACTGAAGCTTTCTTT
CSVGGGGGMNTEAFF
>TRBV12-3/TRBV12-4|TRBD2|TRBJ2-1|NA
TGTGCCAGCAGTTTAGATAGTAGCGGGGCCCGAGAGCAGTTCTTC
CASSLDSSGAREQFF
>TRBV28|NA|TRBJ1-5|many
TGTGCCAGCAGTTTTGTGGGGGTAAATCAGCCCCAGCATTTT
CASSFVGVNQPQHF
>TRBV5-6|NA|TRBJ2-5|many
TGTGCCAGCAGCTTAGGAGGGGACCAAGAGACCCAGTACTTC
CASSLGGDQETQYF
>TRBV20-1|TRBD2|TRBJ2-1|many
TGCAGTGCTAGGGTGCTAGCGGACTCCTACAATGAGCAGTTCTTC
CSARVLADSYNEQFF
>TRBV12-3/TRBV12-4|TRBD1|TRBJ2-2|NA
TGTGCCAGCAGGCAACAGGGGGCTAACGGGGAGCTGTTTTTT
CASRQQGANGELFF
>TRBV5-4|NA|TRBJ1-1|NA
TGTGCCAGCAGCAGGAATACCACTGAAGCTTTCTTT
CASSRNTTEAFF
>TRBV7-8|NA|TRBJ1-1|many
TGTGCCAGCAGCACAGGACACCAGAGCACTGAAGCTTTCTTT
CASSTGHQSTEAFF
>TRBV18|NA|TRBJ2-5|NA
TGTGCCAGCTCACCGGGGGCCCGGGAGACCCAGTACTTC
CASSPGARETQYF
>TRBV30|NA|TRBJ2-5|NA
TGTGCCTGGAGTGTAAATACTAGGAGGACCCAGTACTTC
CAWSVNTRRTQYF
>TRBV11-2|NA|TRBJ2-7|NA
TGTGCCAGCAGCTTATCATCTTATGGGACACTACGGGAGCAGTACTTC
CASSLSSYGTLREQYF
>TRBV12-5|NA|TRBJ2-1|few
TGTGCTAGTGGCAAGGCTAATCTCGGTGAGCAGTTCTTC
CASGKANLGEQFF
>TRBV2|TRBD1|TRBJ2-7|NA
TGTGCCAGCAAGACAGGGGCGGGCTCCTACGAGCAGTACTTC
CASKTGAGSYEQYF
>TRBV12-3/TRBV12-4|TRBD2|TRBJ2-2|NA
TGTGCCAGCAGTTCTAGCGGGATTTTACGTAACACCGGGGAGCTGTTTTTT
CASSSSGILRNTGELFF
>TRBV7-2|NA|TRBJ1-5|NA
TGTGCCAGCAGCTTCCAGGGGTGGAACAATCAGCCCCAGCATTTT
CASSFQGWNNQPQHF
>TRBV6-1|TRBD2|TRBJ2-1|many
TGTGCCAGCAGTGAAGTAGCGGGAGTGGGTTACAATGAGCAGTTCTTC
CASSEVAGVGYNEQFF
>TRBV11-2|NA|TRBJ2-3|many
TGTGCCAGCAGCTTAGTAGGGGGATCGGGAGATACGCAGTATTTT
CASSLVGGSGDTQYF
>TRBV6-5|NA|TRBJ2-3|many
TGTGCCAGCAGTTACTCTGGGAGCCTGGCAGATACGCAGTATTTT
CASSYSGSLADTQYF
>TRBV19|NA|TRBJ2-7|many
TGTGCCAGTAGTATGACAGGAACCTACGAGCAGTACTTC
CASSMTGTYEQYF